What follows are 21 T cell receptor beta chains derived from one specimen sequenced in a study of T cell repertoires in cytomegalovirus infection. One entry per CDR3 protein, called by TCRdb with MiXCR from the reads. The table records around 430,000 distinct CDR3 sequences, approximately 40% of them present only once. For these TCRs, the target antigens are not known. This material consisted of cultured PBMCs, taken from culture after CMV antigen stimulation. Receptor source: a human donor in good health (CMV status not recorded). Some clones in this sample may be carry-over from other donors' samples.

The chain joins TRBV10-3 to TRBJ1-2; possible D gene TRBD1, 6 bases. The CDR3 length is 14 residues. With 4 bases removed from V and 2 bases from J, the gap between germline ends came to 11 bases. CDR1 and CDR2 (germline): ENHRY, SYGVKD. Written as DNA, the CDR3 is TGTGCCATCAGTGGACAGGTTGGCAACTATGGCTACACCTTC. It encodes CAISGQVGNYGYTF.

This clonotype was seen more than once but under ten times. V and J are TRBV7-2 and TRBJ2-3; 9 bases are shared with TRBD2. J was trimmed by 6 bases and V by 1 base; bases with no gene match: 8. CDR1 and CDR2 from the germline V gene are SGHTA and FQGNSA. CDR3 length: 16 amino acids. CDR3 amino acids: CASSLGPSGISDTQYF. The CDR3, as DNA: TGTGCCAGCAGCTTAGGGCCTAGCGGGATCTCGGATACGCAGTATTTT.

The chain links TRBV6-6 to TRBJ2-3; 13 nucleotides match TRBD2. CDR1 and CDR2 (germline): MNHNY, SVGAGI (reference sequence). J gave up 5 bases and V 1 base, and 3 bases lay outside the gene matches. CDR3 length equals 16 residues. CDR3 DNA: TGTGCCAGCAGTTACTTCGGACTAGCGGGAGAAGATACGCAGTATTTT. This sequence encodes CASSYFGLAGEDTQYF.

This clonotype was counted only a few times. The V gene is TRBV7-9, the J gene TRBJ2-7; D is undetermined. This CDR3 comprises 13 residues. Per the germline V gene, CDR1 is SEHNR and CDR2 is FQNEAQ (reference sequence). V dropped 5 bases and J dropped 4 bases, with 12 bases sitting between them. The CDR3 sequence: CASSGPYGYEQYF. In DNA form, the CDR3 reads TGTGCCAGCAGCGGCCCTTATGGGTACGAGCAGTACTTC.

This sequence joins TRBV5-6 and TRBJ2-1; 9 positions match TRBD1. The CDR3 is 15 residues long. The V segment lost 5 bases and the J segment 4 bases; nucleotides outside the gene matches: 7. In germline, CDR1 is SGHDT, CDR2 YYEEEE. DNA of the CDR3: TGTGCCAGCAGTTACACAGGGGGCCCTTACAATGAGCAGTTCTTC. Encoded protein: CASSYTGGPYNEQFF.

This clonotype came up a few times. The gene calls are TRBV11-2 and TRBJ1-3, with no clear D. Germline-derived CDR1 and CDR2 are SGHAT and FQNNGV. The V gene lost 5 bases and the J gene lost 4 bases, with 9 bases spanning the gap. The CDR3 runs to 13 residues. The CDR3 loop is CASSQQLGNTIYF. CDR3 in DNA: TGTGCCAGCAGCCAACAGTTGGGAAACACCATATATTTT. The full variable domain, rest sourced from reference TRBV11-2 and TRBJ1-3, is EAGVAQSPRYKIIEKRQSVAFWCNPISGHATLYWYQQILGQGPKLLIQFQNNGVVDDSQLPKDRFSAERLKGVDSTLKIQPAKLEDSAVYLCASSQQLGNTIYFGEGSWLTVV.

The genes are TRBV6-2 or TRBV6-3 and TRBJ1-1; D may be TRBD1 (5 bases). CDR1 MNHEY and CDR2 SVGEGT come from the germline V gene. Trimming stripped 10 bases from V and 1 base from J, with 19 bases between. This CDR3 spans 15 amino acids. The CDR3, as DNA: TGTGCCACGGGAGGGGTCTGGAGGACGAACACTGAAGCTTTCTTT. This sequence encodes CATGGVWRTNTEAFF.

The genes are TRBV20-1 and TRBJ2-5, with D unresolved. The CDR3 has 13 residues. V lost 0 bases, J lost 5 bases, and 10 bases lay in between. Per germline, CDR1 DFQATT and CDR2 SNEGSKA (reference sequence). CDR3 in amino acids: CSARETLGETQYF. In nucleotides, the CDR3 is TGCAGTGCTAGAGAAACCCTAGGGGAGACCCAGTACTTC.

The chain recombines TRBV25-1 with TRBJ2-1; D unresolved. V shed 3 bases and J shed 6 bases, with 9 bases lying between them. The CDR3 covers 13 residues. Germline CDR1 is MGHDK and CDR2 is SYGVNS. CDR3 DNA: TGTGCCAGCAGTGACCCCCCGAGCAATGAGCAGTTCTTC. Residues: CASSDPPSNEQFF.

The chain couples TRBV9 to TRBJ2-5; no clear D gene. V dropped 4 bases and J dropped 7 bases, with 17 bases sitting between them. Germline lookup yields CDR1 SGDLS and CDR2 YYNGEE. The CDR3 length is 14 residues. CDR3: CASSLVPGGGTQYF. The CDR3, as DNA: TGTGCCAGCAGCTTAGTTCCGGGTGGTGGGACCCAGTACTTC.

The gene calls are TRBV28 and TRBJ2-1; D gene unclear. This CDR3 is 13 amino acids long. CDR1 and CDR2 (germline): MDHEN, SYDVKM. V gave up 6 bases and J gave up 8 bases, with 14 bases separating them. The CDR3 is CASSPHIWDEQFF. DNA for the CDR3: TGTGCCAGCAGCCCCCATATATGGGATGAGCAGTTCTTC.

The rearrangement links TRBV7-2 to TRBJ2-7; perhaps TRBD1 as D (6 bases). V dropped 5 bases and J dropped 3 bases, with 20 bases sitting between them. This CDR3 spans 16 amino acids. Germline values: CDR1 SGHTA, CDR2 FQGNSA. As DNA, the CDR3 is TGTGCCAGCAGCCCCACCCCGGACAGTTTCTACTACGAGCAGTACTTC. Translated: CASSPTPDSFYYEQYF.

The chain couples TRBV11-2 to TRBJ2-1; TRBD2 agrees at 9 bases. V lost 3 bases, J lost 8 bases, and 11 bases stayed unmatched. This CDR3 contains 16 residues. Germline CDR1 is SGHAT and CDR2 is FQNNGV. CDR3 loop: CASSLIGSGSLDEQFF. As DNA, the CDR3 is TGTGCCAGCAGCTTGATTGGTAGCGGGAGTCTCGATGAGCAGTTCTTC.

V gene TRBV28 combines with J gene TRBJ1-2; tentatively, D is TRBD1 (5 bases). Trimming removed 7 bases at V and 1 base at J, with 13 bases between. The CDR3 is 14 amino acids. Germline V lookup: CDR1 MDHEN, CDR2 SYDVKM. CDR3 nucleotide sequence: TGTGCCAGCAAAACGTCGAGGGGTAACTATGGCTACACCTTC. It codes for CASKTSRGNYGYTF.

In this sample, this clonotype turned up a few times. This chain uses TRBV6-2 or TRBV6-3 with TRBJ1-2, with D hard to call. The CDR3 runs 13 residues. With 2 bases removed from V and 4 bases from J, the gap between germline ends came to 8 bases. CDR1 is MNHEY and CDR2 is SVGEGT in the germline V gene. The CDR3 sequence: CASSYATAYGYTF. The CDR3 DNA follows: TGTGCCAGCAGTTACGCCACAGCCTATGGCTACACCTTC.

The chain recombines TRBV7-6 with TRBJ1-4; tentatively, D is TRBD1 (5 bases). This CDR3 comprises 15 residues. The V and J ends lost 5 bases and 7 bases respectively, with 17 bases between them. The germline V gene encodes CDR1 SGHVS and CDR2 FNYEAQ. CDR3 region: CASSVGGTVGEKLFF. For the CDR3, the DNA is TGTGCCAGCAGCGTGGGTGGGACCGTGGGTGAAAAACTGTTTTTT.

This chain links TRBV10-3 with TRBJ2-5; D not certain. Germline CDR1 and CDR2: ENHRY and SYGVKD. Trimming stripped 5 bases from V and 2 bases from J, with 6 bases between. The CDR3 loop spans 12 amino acids. CDR3 nucleotides: TGTGCCATCAGTAGCAATCAAGAGACCCAGTACTTC. Residues: CAISSNQETQYF.

Only a few counts were recorded for this clonotype. The genes are TRBV13 and TRBJ2-7; maybe TRBD1 (6 bases). Germline V gene lookup returns CDR1 PRHDT and CDR2 FYEKMQ (reference sequence). The CDR3 contains 16 residues. Trimming pared 5 bases from V and 2 bases from J, leaving 19 bases between. The CDR3 here is CASSRREGGPPYEQYF. As DNA, the CDR3 is TGTGCCAGCAGCCGCCGGGAAGGGGGTCCTCCCTACGAGCAGTACTTC. Looking up the rest from reference TRBV13 and TRBJ2-7 gives the full variable domain: AAGVIQSPRHLIKEKRETATLKCYPIPRHDTVYWYQQGPGQDPQFLISFYEKMQSDKGSIPDRFSAQQFSDYHSELNMSSLELGDSALYFCASSRREGGPPYEQYFGPGTRLTVT.

The rearrangement joins TRBV27 to TRBJ2-2; D is perhaps TRBD1 or TRBD2 (5 bases each). This CDR3 is built from 13 residues. V dropped 11 bases and J dropped 4 bases, with 14 bases sitting between them. From germline, CDR1 is MNHEY and CDR2 SMNVEV (reference sequence). The CDR3 nucleotides read TGTGCCTCGGGGTACGACAGCACCGGGGAGCTGTTTTTT. It is translated as CASGYDSTGELFF.

This clonotype was found a few times. The chain couples TRBV7-6 to TRBJ2-3; a possible D gene is TRBD2 (6 bases). Trimming pared 1 base from V and 6 bases from J, leaving 14 bases between. The CDR3 is 15 residues long. Germline lookup yields CDR1 SGHVS and CDR2 FNYEAQ. The CDR3 DNA sequence: TGTGCCAGCAGCTTAGGATCGGGAGTAGTTGATACGCAGTATTTT. Amino acid sequence: CASSLGSGVVDTQYF.

A few counts support this clonotype. The rearrangement links TRBV6-6 to TRBJ2-7; D perhaps matches TRBD1 (8 bases). V shed 0 bases and J shed 2 bases, with 26 bases lying between them. The CDR3 has 20 amino acids. Germline assignment: CDR1 MNHNY and CDR2 SVGAGI (reference sequence). CDR3 in amino acids: CASSYSFPGGSLAATYEQYF. CDR3 nucleotides: TGTGCCAGCAGTTACTCGTTCCCAGGGGGCAGCCTAGCGGCTACCTACGAGCAGTACTTC.